Listed below are T cell receptor beta chains from one sample, sequenced in a study of blood T cell repertoires in COVID-19. Here immunoSEQ multiplex PCR was the method, and the copy in TCRdb shows in-frame clones only, minus some. The sample lists about 80,000 clones; around 78% were seen once. Sequencing used peripheral blood. The receptors here all came from a human donor in a cohort sampled during active COVID-19. Each CDR3 is given with its conserved first and last residue. The order of the fields is J gene, CDR3 length, V gene, CDR3 protein.

>TRBJ2-6|14|TRBV2
CASTQGHGANVLTF
>TRBJ2-5|13|TRBV19
CASSSLYQETQYF
>TRBJ2-7|16|TRBV28
CASSSFGPLRLGEQYF
>TRBJ2-5|16|TRBV9
CASSVGNPRGAETQYF
>TRBJ1-2|16|TRBV18
CASSPIPPGQRNGYTF
>TRBJ2-1|14|TRBV28
CASSRTGYTDEQFF
>TRBJ1-6|14|TRBV5-6
CASSRDRARSPLHF
>TRBJ1-6|18|TRBV11-3
CASSHGDRADKYRSPLHF
>TRBJ2-2|15|TRBV18
CASSPDSANTGELFF
>TRBJ2-5|14|TRBV7-9
CASSSGQPQETQYF
>TRBJ2-3|16|TRBV3-1/TRBV3-2
CASSQGPALGTDTQYF
>TRBJ2-1|13|TRBV6-5
CASSYSSGNEQFF
>TRBJ2-1|13|TRBV14
CASSHLVLAEQFF
>TRBJ2-2|16|TRBV14
CASSQAQLGYFGELFF
>TRBJ1-4|16|TRBV5-6
CASSLWNGQGNEKLFF
>TRBJ1-1|14|TRBV6-5
CARAEGGLNTEAFF
>TRBJ1-1|13|TRBV19
CASSVTGAPEAFF
>TRBJ1-3|14|TRBV27
CASSENSAGNTIYF
>TRBJ1-2|11|TRBV9
CASNRNDGYTF
>TRBJ1-2|12|TRBV29-1
CSVVGTGDGYTF
>TRBJ2-3|13|TRBV28
CASSLLERAQQYF
>TRBJ2-3|17|TRBV6-2/TRBV6-3
CASSPSGYREPGDTQYF
>TRBJ1-4|16|TRBV7-2
CASSLAWGGSSEKLFF
>TRBJ2-1|16|TRBV11-2
CASSLAGTSGNNEQFF
>TRBJ1-6|14|TRBV11-2
CASSSGQGASPLHF
>TRBJ2-7|16|TRBV6-5
CASSYSMGTGGNEQYF
>TRBJ2-1|17|TRBV7-3
CASSSGLAGGRYNEQFF
>TRBJ2-5|15|TRBV6-5
CASSYQSGLQETQYF
>TRBJ2-1|16|TRBV5-1
CASSLEGASSYNEQFF
>TRBJ1-1|11|TRBV30
CACQGATEAFF
>TRBJ1-6|15|TRBV28
CASITLQGGNSPLHF